This T cell receptor (beta chain) is from a study of T cell changes during pregnancy in multiple sclerosis. TCRdb's copy holds only in-frame clones and misses some; the assay was immunoSEQ multiplex PCR. The table shows tens of thousands of clones, with roughly nine tenths occurring only once. CDR3 length: 13 amino acids. The V gene's germline CDR1 is MNHEY and CDR2 SMNVEV (reference sequence). The V and J ends lost 8 bases and 9 bases respectively, with 17 bases between them. Here the sequenced sample was CD8+ T cells from peripheral blood mononuclear cells, taken before pregnancy. V is TRBV27 and J is TRBJ2-1; D may be TRBD1 (6 bases). The origin of this receptor is a female donor with multiple sclerosis, enrolled in a pregnancy study. The CDR3 bases are TGTGCCAGCGGAAATTTGGGGGCGGCTGAGCAGTTCTTC. It codes for CASGNLGAAEQFF.